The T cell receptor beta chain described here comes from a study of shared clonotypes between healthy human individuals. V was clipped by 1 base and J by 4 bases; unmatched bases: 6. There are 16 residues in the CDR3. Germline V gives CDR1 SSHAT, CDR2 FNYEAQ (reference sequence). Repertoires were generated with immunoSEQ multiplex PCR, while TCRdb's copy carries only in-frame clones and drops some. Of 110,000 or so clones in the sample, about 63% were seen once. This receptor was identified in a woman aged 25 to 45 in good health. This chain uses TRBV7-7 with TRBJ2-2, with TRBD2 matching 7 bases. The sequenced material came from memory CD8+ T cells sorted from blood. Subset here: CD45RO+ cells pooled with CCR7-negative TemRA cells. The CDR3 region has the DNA TGTGCCAGCAGCTTAGAGGTTGCGGGAGCCACCGGGGAGCTGTTTTTT. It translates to CASSLEVAGATGELFF.